This entry lists 13 T cell receptor beta chains sequenced from one sample in a study of regulatory T cells in long-lasting Graves disease. Arm-PCR of CDR3 regions and iRepertoire HTBI primers were the basis on which TCR beta libraries were built. TCRdb re-derived calls from the multiplex PCR reads in MiXCR, one entry per CDR3 protein. Of 350,000 to 400,000 distinct CDR3 sequences in the sample, 15% to 18% were seen once. Time point meaning: newly diagnosed GD, antithyroid drugs for less than 3 months. From PBMCs, RNA was extracted and then used to make the TCR library. The sequenced sample was peripheral blood mononuclear cells (PBMCs), obtained at new diagnosis, from a patient treated with antithyroid drugs. Every receptor here comes from a female donor with Graves disease.

This clonotype has a handful of counts. This CDR3 reads CSAIQGAKGYTF. The CDR3 bases are TGCAGCGCGATACAGGGGGCGAAGGGCTACACCTTC. The V call is TRBV29-1, the J call TRBJ1-2, with 9 bases that match TRBD1. V dropped 7 bases and J dropped 8; count of bases not matched to a gene: 8. The CDR3 sequence is 12 residues long. Germline V gene data show CDR1 as SQVTM and CDR2 as ANQGSEA. Variable domain in full (rest from reference TRBV29-1 and TRBJ1-2): SAVISQKPSRDICQRGTSLTIQCQVDSQVTMMFWYRQQPGQSLTLIATANQGSEATYESGFVIDKFPISRPNLTFSTLTVSNMSPEDSSIYLCSAIQGAKGYTFGSGTRLTVV.

The sample holds many counts of this clonotype. The chain employs TRBV9 and TRBJ1-1; TRBD1 matches 9 bases. The CDR3 has 13 amino acids. Germline V gives CDR1 SGDLS, CDR2 YYNGEE. Unmatched junction bases numbered 3, after V lost 4 bases and J lost 5 bases. The CDR3 sequence: CASSTGGKTEAFF. CDR3 DNA sequence: TGTGCCAGCAGCACAGGGGGCAAAACTGAAGCTTTCTTT.

This clonotype was found many times. This chain connects TRBV18 to TRBJ2-5; TRBD1 matches 9 bases. The ends lost 2 bases at V and 5 bases at J; junction bases unmatched: 6. The CDR3 covers 15 residues. Looked up from germline, CDR1 is KGHSH and CDR2 is LQKENI. CDR3: CASSPSGQGVETQYF. CDR3 sequence (DNA): TGTGCCAGCTCACCATCGGGACAGGGTGTGGAGACCCAGTACTTC.

V is TRBV7-9 and J is TRBJ2-5; no firm D call. Germline CDR1 reads SEHNR; CDR2 reads FQNEAQ (reference sequence). The CDR3 is 15 amino acids. V lost 2 bases, J lost 1 base, and 11 bases lay in between. Here the CDR3 reads CASSLSWQLQETQYF. In DNA, the CDR3 is TGTGCCAGCAGCTTATCATGGCAGCTCCAAGAGACCCAGTACTTC.

This clonotype was seen many times. CDR3 region: CASSPKLRLAGVWNEQFF. CDR3 bases: TGTGCCAGCAGCCCCAAGCTTCGACTAGCGGGAGTGTGGAATGAGCAGTTCTTC. The chain carries TRBV7-9 and TRBJ2-1; 12 nucleotides line up with TRBD2. CDR3 length equals 18 residues. The V gene end was trimmed by 5 bases and the J gene end by 7 bases; junction bases not matched to a gene: 15. Germline V gene sequence: CDR1 SEHNR, CDR2 FQNEAQ (reference sequence).

Only one count was recorded for this clonotype. This chain joins TRBV2 and TRBJ2-3, with 8 positions matching TRBD2. This CDR3 is 15 amino acids long. Germline CDR1 SNHLY, CDR2 FYNNEI. V lost 7 bases to trimming and J lost 3 bases; unmatched junction nucleotides: 9. CDR3 coding DNA: TGTGCCAGCAATATGGGACGGGAGGGGACAGATACGCAGTATTTT. Protein sequence: CASNMGREGTDTQYF.

This clonotype was found a few times. CDR3 coding DNA: TGTGCCACCAGCAGAGACTTGAACACTGAAGCTTTCTTT. It specifies CATSRDLNTEAFF. The chain combines TRBV15 with TRBJ1-1; D ambiguous. The CDR3 covers 13 residues. The V end lost 0 bases, the J end lost 0 bases, and 2 bases lay between the germline ends. The germline V gene has CDR1 LNHNV and CDR2 YYDKDF (reference sequence).

At least ten counts were recorded for this clonotype. This chain joins TRBV4-2 and TRBJ2-7; 7 positions agree with TRBD1. The CDR3 is 16 residues long. Germline CDR1 LGHNA, CDR2 YNFKEQ. V dropped 0 bases and J dropped 2; count of bases not matched to a gene: 7. CDR3 nucleotide sequence: TGTGCCAGCAGCCAAGAGTTAGCAGGGGGAACCTACGAGCAGTACTTC. Encoded protein: CASSQELAGGTYEQYF.

The J gene is TRBJ1-3, the V gene TRBV9; 8 bases are a match to TRBD1. The CDR3 length is 18 residues. The germline gives CDR1 SGDLS, CDR2 YYNGEE. Unmatched junction bases numbered 12, after V lost 4 bases and J lost 0 bases. Here the CDR3 DNA reads TGTGCCAGCAGCCTCACGTGGGACAGGCAAAGCTCTGGAAACACCATATATTTT. It yields the protein CASSLTWDRQSSGNTIYF.

This chain connects TRBV7-2 to TRBJ2-2; 9 positions agree with TRBD2. Germline V CDR1 and CDR2: SGHTA, FQGNSA. The length of the CDR3 is 17 residues. V trimming: 6 bases; J trimming: 4 bases; junction bases outside the gene matches: 12. The CDR3 DNA reads TGTGCCAGCAGGGGTTTCGCGGGAGGGCGTCCCACCGGGGAGCTGTTTTTT. Translating it yields CASRGFAGGRPTGELFF.

This clonotype has only a few counts. The rearrangement uses TRBV18 and TRBJ1-1; no definite D call. The CDR3 is 14 residues long. The germline V and J ends were trimmed by 0 bases and 2 bases, with 7 bases remaining between them. Germline lookup yields CDR1 KGHSH and CDR2 LQKENI. The CDR3 DNA reads as TGTGCCAGCTCACCACCCGCGGGAAACACTGAAGCTTTCTTT. Translation: CASSPPAGNTEAFF.

This clonotype was recorded at least ten times. V is TRBV2 and J is TRBJ2-1; 8 bases align to TRBD1. The V and J ends lost 4 bases and 9 bases, in that order; junction bases with no gene match: 11. CDR3 size: 15 residues. Germline-derived CDR1 and CDR2 are SNHLY and FYNNEI. CDR3: CASSVSGQAVFEQFF. As DNA, the CDR3 is TGTGCCAGCAGTGTATCGGGACAGGCAGTATTTGAGCAGTTCTTC.

This clonotype was counted only a few times. This chain's CDR3 is CASSFQGGPNEKLFF. The CDR3 DNA reads as TGTGCCAGCAGCTTCCAGGGGGGACCTAATGAAAAACTGTTTTTT. This sequence joins TRBV5-4 and TRBJ1-4, with TRBD1 matching over 7 bases. The CDR3 extends over 15 amino acids. Germline V gives CDR1 SGHNT, CDR2 YYREEE (reference sequence). J was trimmed by 3 bases and V by 2 bases; bases with no gene match: 4.